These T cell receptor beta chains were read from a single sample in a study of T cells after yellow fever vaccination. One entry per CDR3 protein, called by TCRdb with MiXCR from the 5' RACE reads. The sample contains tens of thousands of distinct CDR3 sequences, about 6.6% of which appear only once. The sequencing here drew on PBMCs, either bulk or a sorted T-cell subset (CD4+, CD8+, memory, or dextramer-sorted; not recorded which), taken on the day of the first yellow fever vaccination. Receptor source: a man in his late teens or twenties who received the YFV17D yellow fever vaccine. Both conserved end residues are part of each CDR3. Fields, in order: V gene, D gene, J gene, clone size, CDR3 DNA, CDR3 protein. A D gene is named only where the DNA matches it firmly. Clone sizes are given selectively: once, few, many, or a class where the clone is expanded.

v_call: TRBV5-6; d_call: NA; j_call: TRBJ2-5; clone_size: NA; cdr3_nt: TGTGCCAGCAGCATGACCAACCAAGAGACCCAGTACTTC; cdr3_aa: CASSMTNQETQYF
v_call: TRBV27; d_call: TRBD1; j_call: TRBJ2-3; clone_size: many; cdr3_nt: TGTGCCAGCAGTCCCGGACAGGCCTCGGCTACGCAGTATTTT; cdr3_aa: CASSPGQASATQYF
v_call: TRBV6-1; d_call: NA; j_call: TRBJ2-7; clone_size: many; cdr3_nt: TGTGCCAGCAGTGAAAGGGGGGGCCGGGGATACGAGCAGTACTTC; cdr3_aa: CASSERGGRGYEQYF
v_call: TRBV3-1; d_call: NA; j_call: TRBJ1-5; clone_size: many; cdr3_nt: TGTGCCAGCAGCCAAGACATGATCCAGCCCCAGCATTTT; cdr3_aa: CASSQDMIQPQHF
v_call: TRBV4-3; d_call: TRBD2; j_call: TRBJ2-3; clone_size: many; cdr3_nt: TGCGCCAGCAGCCAAGACAGAACAGCGGGATACACAGATACGCAGTATTTT; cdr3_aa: CASSQDRTAGYTDTQYF
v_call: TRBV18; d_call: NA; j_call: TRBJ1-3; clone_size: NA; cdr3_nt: TGTGCCAGCTCTTCCGAGAACACCATATATTTT; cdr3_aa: CASSSENTIYF
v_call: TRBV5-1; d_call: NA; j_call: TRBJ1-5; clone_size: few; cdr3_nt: TGCGCCAGCAGTACAGGGCAGCCGAATCAGCCCCAGCATTTT; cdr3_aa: CASSTGQPNQPQHF
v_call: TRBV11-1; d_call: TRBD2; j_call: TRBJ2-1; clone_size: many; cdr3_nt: TGTGCCAGCAGCTTGCTACGCGGGGGGGCCCCCCATGAGCAGTTCTTC; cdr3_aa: CASSLLRGGAPHEQFF
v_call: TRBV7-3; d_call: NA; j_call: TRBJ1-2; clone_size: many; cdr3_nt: TGTGCCAGCAGCAACGATAATAACTATGGCTACACCTTC; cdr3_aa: CASSNDNNYGYTF
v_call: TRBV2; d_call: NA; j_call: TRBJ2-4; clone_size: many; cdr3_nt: TGTGCCAGCAGTGACGGACTAGCCAAAAACATTCAGTACTTC; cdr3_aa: CASSDGLAKNIQYF
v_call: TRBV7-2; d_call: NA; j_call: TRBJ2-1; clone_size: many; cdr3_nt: TGTGCCAGCAGCCCCTACATCAATGAGCAGTTCTTC; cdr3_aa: CASSPYINEQFF
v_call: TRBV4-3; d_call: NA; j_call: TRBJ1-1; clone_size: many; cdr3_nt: TGCGCCAGCAGCCAAGAACCGAACACTGAAGCTTTCTTT; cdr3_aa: CASSQEPNTEAFF
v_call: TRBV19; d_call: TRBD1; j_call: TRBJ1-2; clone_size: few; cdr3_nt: TGTGCCAGTAGGGAACACCTCCCCCCCACAGGGGTCCCCGGTGGCTACACCTTC; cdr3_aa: CASREHLPPTGVPGGYTF
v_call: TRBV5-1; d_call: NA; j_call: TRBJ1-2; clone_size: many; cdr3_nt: TGCGCCAGCAGCCGAGGTGAGGATGGCTACACCTTC; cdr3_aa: CASSRGEDGYTF
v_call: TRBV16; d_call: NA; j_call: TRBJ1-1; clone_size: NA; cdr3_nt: TGTGCCAGCGGGGCCGACAGGAACACTGAAGCTTTCTTT; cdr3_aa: CASGADRNTEAFF
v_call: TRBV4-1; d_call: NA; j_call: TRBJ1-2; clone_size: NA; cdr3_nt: TGCGCCAGCAGCCATTCCCGGGACGGAGACTATGGCTACACCTTC; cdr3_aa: CASSHSRDGDYGYTF
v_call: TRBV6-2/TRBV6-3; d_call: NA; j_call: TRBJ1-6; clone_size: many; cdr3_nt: TGTGCCAGCAGTTATCGGAGACCTGGGAATAATTCACCCCTCCACTTT; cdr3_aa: CASSYRRPGNNSPLHF
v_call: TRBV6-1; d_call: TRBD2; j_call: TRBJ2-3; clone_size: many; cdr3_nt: TGTGCCAGCACCACTAGCGGGGCAGATACGCAGTATTTT; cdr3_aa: CASTTSGADTQYF
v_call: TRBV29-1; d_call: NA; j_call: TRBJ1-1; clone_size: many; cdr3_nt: TGCAGCGTTGTTGCTCGAGGGTCCTCTGAAGCTTTCTTT; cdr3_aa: CSVVARGSSEAFF
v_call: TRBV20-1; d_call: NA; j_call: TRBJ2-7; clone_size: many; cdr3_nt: TGCAGTGCTAGAGGTCCCGGGGTTTGGTACGAGCAGTACTTC; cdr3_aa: CSARGPGVWYEQYF
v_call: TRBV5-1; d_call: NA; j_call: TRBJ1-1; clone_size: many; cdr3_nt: TGCGCCAGCAGCTTGGTTGGGGGCGATTACACTGAAGCTTTCTTT; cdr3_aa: CASSLVGGDYTEAFF
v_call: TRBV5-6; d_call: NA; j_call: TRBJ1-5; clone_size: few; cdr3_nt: TGTGCCAGCAGCTTGCGCCGGCAGGGTGGACAGCCCCAGCATTTT; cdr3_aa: CASSLRRQGGQPQHF
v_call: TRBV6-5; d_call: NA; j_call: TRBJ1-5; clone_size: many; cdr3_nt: TGTGCCAGCAGACAGGCCTTGGGGGGTGGCAATCAGCCCCAGCATTTT; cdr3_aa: CASRQALGGGNQPQHF